The 10 T cell receptor beta chains presented below share a single source sample, sequenced in a study of cytomegalovirus exposure and HLA in healthy donors. The PCR had 60 Vbeta and 13 Jbeta primers. Method: immunoSEQ multiplex PCR; TCRdb's copy keeps in-frame clones and lacks some. In total, the table holds roughly 65,000 clones. The specimen sequenced was PBMCs. These receptors were collected from a boy aged 5-17 years in good health and CMV-seronegative.

The chain joins TRBV4-1 to TRBJ2-5; unclear D gene. The DNA matches TRBJ2-7 better at its end, which makes the J call doubtful. The CDR3 consists of 13 residues. Germline V gives CDR1 MGHRA, CDR2 YSYEKL. CDR3 coding DNA: TGCGCCAGCAGCCAGAGACACCCGTACGAGCAGTACTTC. Protein product: CASSQRHPYEQYF.

CDR3 region: CASSILPGQGNTEAFF. In DNA form, the CDR3 reads TGCGCCAGCAGCATACTACCTGGACAGGGAAACACTGAAGCTTTCTTT. The rearrangement joins TRBV5-1 to TRBJ1-1; TRBD1 matches at 8 bases. From germline, CDR1 is SGHRS and CDR2 YFSETQ. J lost 2 bases, V lost 4 bases, and 10 bases had no gene match. There are 16 residues in the CDR3. Together with reference TRBV5-1 and TRBJ1-1, the CDR3 gives the full variable domain: KAGVTQTPRYLIKTRGQQVTLSCSPISGHRSVSWYQQTPGQGLQFLFEYFSETQRNKGNFPGRFSGRQFSNSRSEMNVSTLELGDSALYLCASSILPGQGNTEAFFGQGTRLTVV.

This chain links TRBV13 with TRBJ2-7, with no clear D. The CDR3 is 13 residues long. Germline lookup yields CDR1 PRHDT and CDR2 FYEKMQ (reference sequence). V gave up 2 bases and J gave up 2 bases, with 7 bases separating them. The CDR3 coding sequence is TGTGCCAGCAGCTTATTTCCCGCCTACGAGCAGTACTTC. Translating it yields CASSLFPAYEQYF.

The chain links TRBV7-9 to TRBJ1-2, with a tentative D call TRBD1 (6 bases). The CDR3 loop spans 14 amino acids. V gave up 0 bases and J gave up 6 bases, with 11 bases separating them. Per the germline V gene, CDR1 is SEHNR and CDR2 is FQNEAQ (reference sequence). The CDR3 reads CASSLAGQLNGYTF. The CDR3 region has the DNA TGTGCCAGCAGCTTAGCTGGACAGCTGAATGGCTACACCTTC.

The chain recombines TRBV9 with TRBJ2-7, with D perhaps TRBD1 (6 bases). V lost 4 bases to trimming and J lost 4 bases, with 12 bases between them. From germline, CDR1 is SGDLS and CDR2 YYNGEE. The CDR3 extends over 13 amino acids. As DNA, the CDR3 is TGTGCCAGCAGCCCAGGGGCTGATTACGAGCAGTACTTC. This gives the protein CASSPGADYEQYF.

V gene TRBV11-3 combines with J gene TRBJ1-2; the D is unclear. Trimming shortened V by 0 bases and J by 8 bases, and 13 bases separated the two germline ends. CDR3 size: 14 residues. Germline CDR1 and CDR2: SGHNT and YENEEA. The CDR3 is CASSLDPNVEGYTF. The CDR3 DNA reads as TGTGCCAGCAGCTTAGATCCCAACGTCGAGGGCTACACCTTC.

J is TRBJ1-1 and V is TRBV2; possibly TRBD1 for D (6 bases). Germline CDR1 is SNHLY and CDR2 is FYNNEI. Trimming pared 8 bases from V and 4 bases from J, leaving 20 bases between. The CDR3 has 15 amino acids. CDR3 bases: TGTGCCAGCTCCACCTCCCAGGGGAGGGGCACTGAAGCTTTCTTT. The encoded protein is CASSTSQGRGTEAFF.

The rearrangement links TRBV27 to TRBJ1-2; TRBD1 is a possible D gene (5 bases). The CDR3 has 15 residues. Germline V CDR1 and CDR2: MNHEY, SMNVEV (reference sequence). V dropped 3 bases and J dropped 3 bases, with 14 bases sitting between them. The CDR3 nucleotides read TGTGCCAGCAGTTTTACCGGGGGGTATGACTATGGCTACACCTTC. It specifies CASSFTGGYDYGYTF.

The V gene is TRBV5-1, the J gene TRBJ1-1; weak D call: TRBD1 (5 bases). The V gene lost 4 bases and the J gene lost 0 bases, with 19 bases spanning the gap. Germline assignment: CDR1 SGHRS and CDR2 YFSETQ. The CDR3 spans 17 residues. In DNA, the CDR3 is TGCGCCAGCAGCCCCATGATCCAGGGACTAATGAACACTGAAGCTTTCTTT. The encoded protein is CASSPMIQGLMNTEAFF.

V gene TRBV5-4 combines with J gene TRBJ1-1, with D hard to call. The CDR3 has 15 amino acids. Germline loops: CDR1 SGHNT, CDR2 YYREEE (reference sequence). The V end was cut by 1 base, the J end by 0 bases, with 10 bases between. The DNA for the CDR3 is TGTGCCAGCAGCTTGAGTAGCGAAGTGAACACTGAAGCTTTCTTT. Translating it yields CASSLSSEVNTEAFF.